These 4 T cell receptor beta chains originate from one sample sequenced in a study of T cell responses to AZD1222 COVID-19 vaccine. The data were produced by immunoSEQ multiplex PCR, yet TCRdb's version contains in-frame clones alone and is incomplete. This sample has roughly 200,000 clones, with 90% to 95% found just once. This material consisted of peripheral blood, taken 28 days after the second AZD1222 dose. These receptors were collected from an adult who received the AZD1222 COVID-19 vaccine.

This chain joins TRBV5-1 and TRBJ2-3, with D tentatively TRBD2 (5 bases). The V and J ends lost 3 bases and 4 bases respectively, with 18 bases between them. The CDR3 totals 16 residues. Germline CDR1 and CDR2: SGHRS and YFSETQ. CDR3 sequence: CASSSQGYASPDTQYF. CDR3 sequence (DNA): TGCGCCAGCAGCTCCCAAGGGTACGCTAGCCCAGATACGCAGTATTTT.

The chain combines TRBV5-1 with TRBJ2-7, with 9 bases lining up with TRBD1. Per germline, CDR1 SGHRS and CDR2 YFSETQ. The V gene end was trimmed by 4 bases and the J gene end by 0 bases; junction bases not matched to a gene: 11. This CDR3 spans 17 amino acids. The CDR3, as DNA: TGCGCCAGCAGCAAAGGGGGACAGGGAAGGATCTCCTACGAGCAGTACTTC. Its translation is CASSKGGQGRISYEQYF.

This clone was seen a single time. The chain couples TRBV18 to TRBJ2-3, with 9 positions matching TRBD2. CDR1 KGHSH and CDR2 LQKENI come from the germline V gene. This CDR3 spans 15 amino acids. V was clipped by 2 bases and J by 8 bases; unmatched bases: 8. The CDR3 bases are TGTGCCAGCTCACCAAAGATAGCGGGAGAGGGTACGCAGTATTTT. Its protein is CASSPKIAGEGTQYF. Drawing the rest from reference TRBV18 and TRBJ2-3, the complete variable domain is NAGVMQNPRHLVRRRGQEARLRCSPMKGHSHVYWYRQLPEEGLKFMVYLQKENIIDESGMPKERFSAEFPKEGPSILRIQQVVRGDSAAYFCASSPKIAGEGTQYFGPGTRLTVL.

V gene TRBV6-5 combines with J gene TRBJ1-2; 7 bases are a match to TRBD1. Germline-derived CDR1 and CDR2 are MNHEY and SVGAGI. Trimming at V came to 6 bases and at J to 7 bases, leaving 14 bases not matched to a gene. The CDR3 runs 15 residues. CDR3 DNA: TGTGCCAGCAGACCTCCCGGGACAGCACTTGGTGGCTACACCTTC. This codes for CASRPPGTALGGYTF.